The 23 T cell receptor beta chains reported below all come from one sample, sequenced in a study of CD8 T cells in Susac syndrome. When the RNA was reverse transcribed, random hexamers were used with an input of 0.5 to 1 ug. From the immunoSEQ multiplex PCR reads, TCRdb called clonotypes with MiXCR, one entry per CDR3 protein. The data show some 120,000 distinct CDR3 sequences, about 92% seen once. What was sequenced was CD8+ T cells from PBMCs. Source of these receptors: a human donor with multiple sclerosis.

V is TRBV4-1 and J is TRBJ2-3, with TRBD2 matching over 9 bases. Losses at the gene ends were 6 bases for V and 6 bases for J; bases not matched to a gene: 13. CDR1 is MGHRA and CDR2 is YSYEKL in the germline V gene. The CDR3 is 16 residues long. CDR3 nucleotides: TGCGCCAGCAGTCCGCGACTTAGCGGGGGTCAGGATACGCAGTATTTT. Residues: CASSPRLSGGQDTQYF.

In its sample, this clonotype was seen once. The V call is TRBV7-9, the J call TRBJ2-1, with D possibly matching TRBD1 (5 bases). This CDR3 contains 15 residues. With 5 bases removed from V and 7 bases from J, the gap between germline ends came to 18 bases. From germline, CDR1 is SEHNR and CDR2 FQNEAQ (reference sequence). For the CDR3, the DNA is TGTGCCAGCAGCCAAAAGGTCCAGGGTGGGAATGAGCAGTTCTTC. It encodes CASSQKVQGGNEQFF.

The chain links TRBV7-9 to TRBJ2-3, with D perhaps matching TRBD1 or TRBD2 (6 bases each). The CDR3 is 16 residues long. The germline gives CDR1 SEHNR, CDR2 FQNEAQ (reference sequence). Trimming stripped 6 bases from V and 2 bases from J, with 18 bases between. The DNA of the CDR3 is TGTGCCAGCAGTCCAGTACTGGGGGGCCCCACAGATACGCAGTATTTT. This sequence encodes CASSPVLGGPTDTQYF.

The gene calls are TRBV2 and TRBJ2-7; 8 nucleotides align to TRBD1. After removal of 5 bases from V and 5 bases from J, the junction contained 5 bases not matched to a gene. Germline lookup yields CDR1 SNHLY and CDR2 FYNNEI. The CDR3 is made up of 13 amino acids. DNA of the CDR3: TGTGCCAGCAGTCATACAGGGGGTGACGAGCAGTACTTC. This codes for CASSHTGGDEQYF.

The chain uses TRBV9 and TRBJ2-5; 7 bases fit TRBD1. This CDR3 comprises 16 residues. V was clipped by 3 bases and J by 2 bases; unmatched bases: 10. Germline loops: CDR1 SGDLS, CDR2 YYNGEE. The CDR3 sequence is CASSAGPGQIQETQYF. The CDR3 DNA reads as TGTGCCAGCAGCGCGGGTCCGGGACAGATTCAAGAGACCCAGTACTTC.

Written as DNA, the CDR3 is TGTGCCAGCAGGCTATTGGGGCAGGGACGTCAGCAGTACTTC. It encodes CASRLLGQGRQQYF. This chain connects TRBV28 to TRBJ2-7; D might be TRBD1 or TRBD2, each matching 5 bases. The CDR3 extends over 14 amino acids. Trimming shortened V by 6 bases and J by 8 bases, and 20 bases separated the two germline ends. Germline V gene sequence: CDR1 MDHEN, CDR2 SYDVKM.

The V gene is TRBV5-1, the J gene TRBJ2-7, with TRBD1 matching 8 bases. The CDR3 covers 12 residues. V shed 3 bases, J shed 9 bases, and the junction held 5 bases outside the gene matches. Germline-derived CDR1 and CDR2 are SGHRS and YFSETQ. CDR3 sequence: CASSYSGTGQYF. In nucleotides, the CDR3 is TGCGCCAGCAGCTACTCCGGGACAGGGCAGTACTTC.

This clonotype has a single count. This chain joins TRBV21-1 and TRBJ2-7; the listed D gene, TRBD1, was not tested against the DNA. TRBV21-1 is described as a pseudogene. This CDR3 is built from 16 residues. The CDR3 DNA follows: TGTGCCAGCAGCAAAGAAGGGCCGGGACAGAACTACGAGCAGTACTTC. Translation: CASSKEGPGQNYEQYF.

The genes are TRBV12-3 or TRBV12-4 and TRBJ2-7; 9 bases map to TRBD1. This CDR3 spans 14 amino acids. The ends lost 4 bases at V and 6 bases at J; junction bases unmatched: 7. CDR3 in amino acids: CASSSGTGFGEQYF. CDR3 nucleotide sequence: TGTGCCAGCAGTTCCGGGACAGGGTTCGGCGAGCAGTACTTC.

The rearrangement links TRBV9 to TRBJ1-5, with 8 bases identical to TRBD1. CDR3 size: 15 residues. CDR1 is SGDLS and CDR2 is YYNGEE in the germline V gene. J gave up 4 bases and V 2 bases, and 5 bases lay outside the gene matches. CDR3 DNA: TGTGCCAGCAGCGTGTCCGACAGGGGAAATCAGCCCCAGCATTTT. The encoded protein is CASSVSDRGNQPQHF. The variable domain in full, completed from reference TRBV9 and TRBJ1-5, reads DSGVTQTPKHLITATGQRVTLRCSPRSGDLSVYWYQQSLDQGLQFLIQYYNGEERAKGNILERFSAQQFPDLHSELNLSSLELGDSALYFCASSVSDRGNQPQHFGDGTRLSIL.

J is TRBJ2-5 and V is TRBV12-3 or TRBV12-4, with D hard to call. The CDR3 extends over 13 amino acids. The germline V and J ends were trimmed by 5 bases and 7 bases, with 14 bases remaining between them. The CDR3 DNA reads TGTGCCAGCAGTGAGTTGGTTTTGGGGACCCAGTACTTC. Its protein is CASSELVLGTQYF.

The chain carries TRBV5-1 and TRBJ2-7, with a weak D call TRBD2 (7 bases). The germline CDR1 and CDR2 sequences are SGHRS and YFSETQ. This CDR3 region has 14 residues. V lost 0 bases and J 6 bases, leaving 13 bases between the germline ends. CDR3 in amino acids: CASSLGGGYTEQYF. CDR3 in DNA: TGCGCCAGCAGCTTGGGGGGGGGCTATACCGAGCAGTACTTC.

The chain joins TRBV5-1 to TRBJ2-6; 11 positions agree with TRBD2. In germline, CDR1 is SGHRS, CDR2 YFSETQ. The CDR3 extends over 19 amino acids. After removal of 4 bases from V and 0 bases from J, the junction contained 9 bases not matched to a gene. Here the CDR3 DNA reads TGCGCCAGCAGCCCCCCACTAGCGGGAGCGGCCTCTGGGGCCAACGTCCTGACTTTC. Protein product: CASSPPLAGAASGANVLTF.

The genes are TRBV29-1 and TRBJ2-3; D unresolved. The CDR3 length is 10 residues. Per the germline V gene, CDR1 is SQVTM and CDR2 is ANQGSEA. The V and J ends lost 4 bases and 4 bases respectively, with 3 bases between them. The CDR3 DNA follows: TGCAGCGTTGGGCCAGATACGCAGTATTTT. Protein: CSVGPDTQYF.

The sample holds one count of this clonotype. A read error may account for a junction end that differs from germline. The chain combines TRBV9 with TRBJ1-1, with TRBD1 matching over 7 bases. The CDR3 contains 13 residues. Germline V gene data show CDR1 as SGDLS and CDR2 as YYNGEE. CDR3 region: CASSGQGSTEVFF. CDR3 coding DNA: TGTGCCAGCAGCGGACAGGGTAGCACTGAAGTTTTCTTT.

The rearrangement joins TRBV20-1 to TRBJ1-1; the D gene is possibly TRBD1 (6 bases). The germline V gene encodes CDR1 DFQATT and CDR2 SNEGSKA (reference sequence). The CDR3 is made up of 17 amino acids. Trimming cost V 4 bases and J 0 bases, with 21 bases left between them. The CDR3 DNA is TGCAGTGCTATTGTACAGGGACCGGTATGGGTGAACACTGAAGCTTTCTTT. Translating it yields CSAIVQGPVWVNTEAFF.

This clonotype was seen only once. The rearrangement uses TRBV14 and TRBJ2-5; D is unresolved. CDR1 SGHDN and CDR2 FVKESK come from the germline V gene. The CDR3 runs 15 residues. The V gene lost 4 bases and the J gene lost 1 base, with 13 bases spanning the gap. As DNA, the CDR3 is TGTGCCAGCAGCCCCTACACAGCTCCCCAAGAGACCCAGTACTTC. Translated, it gives CASSPYTAPQETQYF. The entire variable domain, with the rest obtained from reference TRBV14 and TRBJ2-5, is as follows: EAGVTQFPSHSVIEKGQTVTLRCDPISGHDNLYWYRRVMGKEIKFLLHFVKESKQDESGMPNNRFLAERTGGTYSTLKVQPAELEDSGVYFCASSPYTAPQETQYFGPGTRLLVL.

The gene calls are TRBV6-1 and TRBJ2-7; no firm D call. CDR1 and CDR2 (germline): MNHNS, SASEGT. The CDR3 is made up of 13 amino acids. V gave up 1 base and J gave up 2 bases, with 6 bases separating them. The CDR3 nucleotides are TGTGCCAGCAGTGAAGAGATCACCTACGAGCAGTACTTC. Amino acid sequence: CASSEEITYEQYF.

This chain connects TRBV4-1 to TRBJ2-7; D might be TRBD2 (6 bases). Per germline, CDR1 MGHRA and CDR2 YSYEKL. CDR3 length equals 14 residues. Deletions cut 4 bases from V and 3 bases from J, with 13 bases between. Here the CDR3 DNA reads TGCGCCAGCAGCCGCGGGACGGCCGACTACGAGCAGTACGTC. It translates to CASSRGTADYEQYV.

The V and J genes are TRBV5-6 and TRBJ2-7, with a tentative D call TRBD1 (5 bases). Germline V gives CDR1 SGHDT, CDR2 YYEEEE. The V end was cut by 4 bases, the J end by 3 bases, with 14 bases between. The CDR3 runs 14 residues. Here the CDR3 reads CASSQGDSSYEQYV. The CDR3 coding sequence is TGTGCCAGCAGCCAGGGCGACTCTAGCTACGAGCAGTACGTC.

The rearrangement uses TRBV27 and TRBJ2-1, with D perhaps TRBD2 (5 bases). CDR1 is MNHEY, CDR2 SMNVEV, per germline (reference sequence). Trimming left V 3 bases short and J 0 bases short, with 6 bases between. This CDR3 is 14 amino acids long. CDR3 sequence reads: CASSFGVSYNEQFF. Written as DNA, the CDR3 is TGTGCCAGCAGTTTCGGGGTCTCCTACAATGAGCAGTTCTTC.

V usage is TRBV9 and J usage is TRBJ2-3; 7 bases are a match to TRBD2. The trim removed 3 bases at V and 4 bases at J, leaving 14 bases unmatched. The CDR3 runs 17 residues. Per the germline V gene, CDR1 is SGDLS and CDR2 is YYNGEE. The CDR3 reads CASSDLAAPAAPDTQYF. CDR3 sequence (DNA): TGTGCCAGCAGCGATCTAGCGGCTCCCGCGGCCCCAGATACGCAGTATTTT.

The J gene is TRBJ2-3, the V gene TRBV5-6, with D hard to call. The germline V gene has CDR1 SGHDT and CDR2 YYEEEE. V was cut by 0 bases and J by 9 bases, with 8 bases left in between. There are 12 residues in the CDR3. The CDR3 region is CASSLASTTQYF. The CDR3 DNA reads as TGTGCCAGCAGCTTGGCCTCGACAACGCAGTATTTT.